This T cell receptor (beta chain) emerged from a study of identical twins (dated by TCRdb to about 2016). Context from the whole study: To test whether fetal clonotypes persist, this study deep-sequenced TCR alpha and beta repertoires from monozygotic twins, from unrelated adults of various ages, and from cord blood. To rule out contamination, the twin experiments were replicated at different times with different library preparation protocols.

Every donor in the study was a healthy Caucasian. Three pairs of female monozygotic twins, all aged roughly 18 to 29 years, were included in the twin cohort. Positive isolation kits from Invitrogen were used to isolate the CD4+ and CD8+ T cell populations. This clonotype occurred a few times. Its antigen is still unknown. Per-nucleotide qualities are absent, and no much larger clonotype sits a single base away. Library prep was done by 5' RACE. The sequencer listed for this sample is Illumina HiSeq 2000. Template switching added a universal primer binding site, and the final cDNA carried a unique molecular identifier that allowed TCR cDNA molecules to be counted accurately. First-strand cDNA for TCR alpha and beta chains was synthesized from specific primers in the conserved constant-segment region. To control for contamination, every cDNA library carried two barcodes: a SMART-Mk sample barcode plus Illumina barcodes. TruSeq adapter sequences along with Illumina sample barcodes were introduced in two successive PCR steps. TCR alpha and beta cDNA libraries were sequenced on the Illumina HiSeq platform with custom primers. The paper's data handling went like this. Raw reads were processed with MiGEC to extract unique molecular identifiers, and MiXCR was used to determine CDR3 positions. Recombination models were inferred per individual with the repgenHMM and IGoR tools using an EM algorithm. Shared clonotype analysis was performed with the tcR package in R, normalizing sharing by the product of cloneset sizes. Out-of-frame nonproductive sequences were analyzed to study raw recombination free of thymic and clonal selection effects. TCRdb ran its own pipeline on the public reads, namely fastp trimming at Q25 and MiXCR clone calling, and kept in-frame beta chains. CDR3 protein duplicates are merged, each entry listing the most common genes and DNA. TCRdb's processing, not the authors', yielded these V and J calls. The sample has approximately 550,000 distinct CDR3 sequences on record, around 22% of them singletons. Roughly 0.5% of the sample is held by the ten biggest clonotypes.

Paper-wide results and their limitations: In monozygotic twins, recombination models systematically underestimated out-of-frame TCR alpha sharing, but the models matched the sharing seen between unrelated individuals. Abundant cord blood beta clonotypes had fewer insertions, young adult naive repertoires showed a similar but weaker trend, and memory repertoires showed no such trend. Compared with coincidental sharing between unrelated individuals, out-of-frame TCR alpha sequences shared between twins showed an excess of sequences with low generation probability. The excess sharing between twins in beta out-of-frame sequences was weaker because fewer shared sequences reduced the signal-to-noise ratio. Invariant T cells such as MAIT and iNKT could partly confound zero-insertion analyses, although diverse VJ usage argued against such confounding for most clonotypes. Because the same donors could not be followed over many years, the conclusions relied on cross-sectional statistical analysis.

V loses 2 bases at its end and J loses 6 bases; junction bases beyond the gene matches: 9. CDR1 and CDR2 are drawn from the germline V gene: SGHTA, FQGNSA. The CDR3 measures 16 amino acids from cysteine to phenylalanine. Of the read, only the CDR3 DNA is kept; its 48 bases are in frame from base 1. The same data also went into a second study, on yellow fever vaccine responses in identical twins. The second publication reports: According to the authors, in identical twins the way T cells responded to vaccination appeared partly convergent and partly personalized. In identical twins, the study followed T cell clones that responded to the vaccine with precision.

Sample: CD4+ T cells sorted from blood. The receptor was isolated from a woman aged 18-29 years in good health. Recombination connected TRBV7-2 to TRBJ2-3; TRBD1 agrees with 9 junctional bases. The DNA sequence is as follows: TGTGCCAGCAGCTTAAGGGGACAGGGTGTTCCTGATACGCAGTATTTT. The translation is CASSLRGQGVPDTQYF. Supplemented by the reference TRBV7-2 and TRBJ2-3 proteins around the CDR3, the complete variable domain is GAGVSQSPSNKVTEKGKDVELRCDPISGHTALYWYRQSLGQGLEFLIYFQGNSAPDKSGLPSDRFSAERTGGSVSTLTIQRTQQEDSAVYLCASSLRGQGVPDTQYFGPGTRLTVL.